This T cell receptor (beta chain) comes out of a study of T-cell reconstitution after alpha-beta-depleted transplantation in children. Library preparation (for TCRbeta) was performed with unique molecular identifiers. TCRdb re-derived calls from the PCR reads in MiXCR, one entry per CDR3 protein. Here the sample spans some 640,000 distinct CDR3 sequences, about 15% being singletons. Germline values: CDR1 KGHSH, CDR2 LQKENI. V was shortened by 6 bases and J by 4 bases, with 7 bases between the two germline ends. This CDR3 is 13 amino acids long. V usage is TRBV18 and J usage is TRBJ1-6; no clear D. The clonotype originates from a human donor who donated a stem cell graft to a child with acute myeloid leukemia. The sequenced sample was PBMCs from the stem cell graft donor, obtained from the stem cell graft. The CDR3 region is CASSRGYNSPLHF. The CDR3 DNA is TGTGCCAGCTCTAGAGGGTATAATTCACCCCTCCACTTT. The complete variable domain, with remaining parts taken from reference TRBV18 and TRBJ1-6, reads NAGVMQNPRHLVRRRGQEARLRCSPMKGHSHVYWYRQLPEEGLKFMVYLQKENIIDESGMPKERFSAEFPKEGPSILRIQQVVRGDSAAYFCASSRGYNSPLHFGNGTRLTVT.